The source of this T cell receptor (beta chain) is a study of somatic mutations in cytotoxic T cells in rheumatoid arthritis. The CDR3 covers 17 residues. Per the germline V gene, CDR1 is MDHEN and CDR2 is SYDVKM. With 5 bases clipped from V and 5 bases from J, the junction kept 10 bases outside the gene matches. Generated by immunoSEQ multiplex PCR, the TCRdb table keeps only in-frame clones and is missing some. The sample gives 15,000 or so clones, under 80% of which show up once; 28% is in the top ten. The rearrangement uses TRBV28 and TRBJ2-3; TRBD2 agrees at 13 bases. This TCR was recovered from an adult with rheumatoid arthritis. Sequenced sample: CD8+ T cells sorted from blood. CDR3: CASSPPTSGGAGDTQYF. CDR3 bases: TGTGCCAGCAGTCCCCCAACTAGCGGGGGGGCTGGAGATACGCAGTATTTT.